This passage covers 28 T cell receptor beta chains from one sample sequenced in a study of blood T cell repertoires in COVID-19. Measured with immunoSEQ multiplex PCR; TCRdb has only the in-frame clones, and not every one. The sample holds 200,000 to 250,000 clones, 82% seen once. Sequenced input: PBMCs or T cells enriched from blood (not recorded which). These receptors were obtained from a woman in her sixties who had recovered from COVID-19.

As DNA, the CDR3 is TGTGCCAGCTCACCCGACAGGCGCGGTGAAAAACTGTTTTTT. Translated, it gives CASSPDRRGEKLFF. The gene calls are TRBV18 and TRBJ1-4, with D tentatively TRBD1 (6 bases). The germline V and J ends were trimmed by 3 bases and 7 bases, with 12 bases remaining between them. Germline V gene sequence: CDR1 KGHSH, CDR2 LQKENI. The CDR3 covers 14 residues.

J is TRBJ1-2 and V is TRBV6-5; 8 bases line up with TRBD1. Germline CDR1 is MNHEY and CDR2 is SVGAGI. The CDR3 runs 14 residues. Losses at the gene ends were 2 bases for V and 8 bases for J; bases not matched to a gene: 7. CDR3 residues: CASSYDTGTGGYTF. DNA of the CDR3: TGTGCCAGCAGTTACGACACCGGGACAGGAGGCTACACCTTC.

This chain's CDR3 is CASGASGRAGELFF. The CDR3 DNA follows: TGCGCCAGCGGTGCTAGCGGGAGGGCCGGGGAGCTGTTTTTT. The chain is built from TRBV5-1 and TRBJ2-2; 12 bases map to TRBD2. The CDR3 runs to 14 residues. The J segment lost 6 bases and the V segment lost 7 bases, leaving 4 bases of the junction unmatched. Germline V CDR1 and CDR2: SGHRS, YFSETQ.

The chain carries TRBV2 and TRBJ1-6, with TRBD1 identical over 7 bases. Germline trimming cut 4 bases from V and 7 bases from J; bases unmatched to any gene: 4. The V gene's germline CDR1 is SNHLY and CDR2 FYNNEI. CDR3 length: 14 amino acids. The CDR3 coding sequence is TGTGCCAGCAGTGGGACAGGTCCCAATTCACCCCTCCACTTT. It specifies CASSGTGPNSPLHF.

This clone was observed at least ten times. V and J are TRBV7-9 and TRBJ1-3; D not resolved. The CDR3 contains 14 residues. The V gene lost 5 bases and the J gene lost 0 bases, with 8 bases spanning the gap. The germline V gene encodes CDR1 SEHNR and CDR2 FQNEAQ (reference sequence). The CDR3, as DNA: TGTGCCAGCAGCACGTGGAGCTCTGGAAACACCATATATTTT. Translated: CASSTWSSGNTIYF.

The chain joins TRBV19 to TRBJ1-2, with D unresolved. The CDR3 contains 12 residues. Looked up from germline, CDR1 is LNHDA and CDR2 is SQIVND (reference sequence). Trimming took 3 bases from V and 4 from J, leaving 6 bases between them. The CDR3 reads CASSISGYGYTF. The CDR3 DNA is TGTGCCAGTAGTATTTCCGGCTATGGCTACACCTTC.

This clone was observed a handful of times. The chain uses TRBV12-3 or TRBV12-4 and TRBJ1-1; no definite D call. The CDR3 extends over 13 amino acids. Trimming pared 3 bases from V and 5 bases from J, leaving 10 bases between. The CDR3 DNA is TGTGCCAGCAGTTTTGAGGTTATAACTGAAGCTTTCTTT. This gives the protein CASSFEVITEAFF.

This chain uses TRBV7-9 with TRBJ1-2; 7 bases match TRBD1. Germline CDR1 is SEHNR and CDR2 is FQNEAQ (reference sequence). This CDR3 is 14 amino acids long. V lost 0 bases to trimming and J lost 7 bases; unmatched junction nucleotides: 5. CDR3 coding DNA: TGTGCCAGCAGCTTAGCAGGGGGCTTGAGTGGCTACACCTTC. Protein: CASSLAGGLSGYTF.

This clone occurred once. The chain uses TRBV2 and TRBJ2-3, with 9 bases matching TRBD1. The CDR3 totals 14 residues. Trimming cost V 8 bases and J 2 bases; bases outside gene matches: 5. Germline V gene sequence: CDR1 SNHLY, CDR2 FYNNEI. CDR3 DNA: TGTGCCAGCGACCGGGACAGGGACACAGATACGCAGTATTTT. Protein: CASDRDRDTDTQYF.

V is TRBV15 and J is TRBJ1-5, with 8 bases aligning to TRBD1. Trimming took 3 bases from V and 0 from J; bases not matched to a gene: 4. CDR1 is LNHNV, CDR2 YYDKDF, per germline (reference sequence). The CDR3 length is 16 residues. CDR3 in DNA: TGTGCCACCAGCAGGACAGGGGCCTATAGCAATCAGCCCCAGCATTTT. Translated: CATSRTGAYSNQPQHF.

V gene TRBV5-4 combines with J gene TRBJ2-5; the match to TRBD1 covers 9 bases. J was trimmed by 4 bases and V by 3 bases; bases with no gene match: 7. This CDR3 spans 15 amino acids. CDR1 is SGHNT and CDR2 is YYREEE in the germline V gene (reference sequence). Here the CDR3 DNA reads TGTGCCAGCAGCTCCAGACAGGGGGTGGGAGAGACCCAGTACTTC. Its protein is CASSSRQGVGETQYF.

As to this clone: At the DNA level, this CDR3 is encoded by other sequences in the same sample as well. In DNA, the CDR3 is TGTGCCTGGAGTGTACAGGCAAACACTGAAGCTTTCTTT. This translates into CAWSVQANTEAFF. The rearrangement uses TRBV30 and TRBJ1-1, with D possibly being TRBD1 (5 bases). Trimming stripped 0 bases from V and 2 bases from J, with 7 bases between. The CDR3 covers 13 residues. Germline lookup yields CDR1 GTSNPN and CDR2 SVGIG (reference sequence).

The chain carries TRBV18 and TRBJ1-3; D possibly corresponds to TRBD1 (5 bases). Trimming pared 2 bases from V and 8 bases from J, leaving 16 bases between. The CDR3 sequence is 15 residues long. Germline V gene sequence: CDR1 KGHSH, CDR2 LQKENI. CDR3 amino acids: CASSPEDSRVDTIYF. The CDR3 bases are TGTGCCAGCTCACCAGAAGACAGCCGGGTCGACACCATATATTTT.

The chain joins TRBV6-2 or TRBV6-3 to TRBJ2-7, with a weak D call TRBD2 (6 bases). This CDR3 comprises 16 residues. From germline, CDR1 is MNHEY and CDR2 SVGEGT. Trimming took off 4 bases at V and 0 bases at J, with 16 bases between the two ends. CDR3 nucleotide sequence: TGTGCCAGCAGTTCCCCAGAGCGGGCCTACTCCTACGAGCAGTACTTC. It codes for CASSSPERAYSYEQYF.

V gene TRBV11-2 combines with J gene TRBJ2-1; D is possibly TRBD1 (6 bases). From germline, CDR1 is SGHAT and CDR2 FQNNGV. CDR3 size: 15 residues. V lost 7 bases to trimming and J lost 0 bases, with 13 bases between them. The CDR3 protein is CASTRTGSSYNEQFF. CDR3 nucleotides: TGTGCCAGCACGCGTACAGGGAGCTCCTACAATGAGCAGTTCTTC.

V is TRBV10-3 and J is TRBJ2-2; TRBD1 aligns across 10 bases. Germline V gives CDR1 ENHRY, CDR2 SYGVKD. The junction had 5 bases not matched to a gene; V was cut back by 6 bases and J by 7 bases. The CDR3 extends over 14 amino acids. DNA of the CDR3: TGTGCCATCAGCCCGGGACAGGGGATCGGGGAGCTGTTTTTT. As protein: CAISPGQGIGELFF.

The genes are TRBV4-1 and TRBJ2-1; TRBD2 aligns across 11 bases. Germline CDR1 MGHRA, CDR2 YSYEKL. The V and J ends lost 3 bases and 1 base, in that order; junction bases with no gene match: 8. CDR3 length: 18 residues. The CDR3 sequence is CASSQYDTSGGSYNEQFF. The CDR3 DNA reads TGCGCCAGCAGCCAGTACGACACTAGCGGGGGTTCCTACAATGAGCAGTTCTTC.

The rearrangement joins TRBV5-1 to TRBJ1-2; TRBD1 agrees at 8 bases. The CDR3 is made up of 13 amino acids. Germline assignment: CDR1 SGHRS and CDR2 YFSETQ. Trimming removed 7 bases from V and 8 bases from J; junction bases left unmatched: 10. DNA for the CDR3: TGCGCCAGCGGATCGGACAGGGTAGGGGGCTACACCTTC. Residues: CASGSDRVGGYTF.

The V and J genes are TRBV5-1 and TRBJ2-3, with D possibly being TRBD2 (5 bases). Per the germline V gene, CDR1 is SGHRS and CDR2 is YFSETQ. The CDR3 is 14 amino acids. Trimming removed 0 bases from V and 1 base from J, with 6 bases in between. The CDR3 spells CASSLDSGTDTQYF. CDR3 bases: TGCGCCAGCAGCTTGGATAGCGGCACAGATACGCAGTATTTT.

The chain employs TRBV7-2 and TRBJ2-1, with 8 nucleotides matching TRBD1. Trimming removed 5 bases from V and 9 bases from J; junction bases left unmatched: 9. CDR3 size: 14 residues. The germline V gene encodes CDR1 SGHTA and CDR2 FQGNSA. CDR3 sequence: CASSRNRGVGEQFF. In nucleotides, the CDR3 is TGTGCCAGCAGCAGAAACAGGGGGGTGGGTGAGCAGTTCTTC.

The chain employs TRBV7-9 and TRBJ2-3, with a weak D call TRBD2 (5 bases). This CDR3 region has 14 residues. Germline CDR1 is SEHNR and CDR2 is FQNEAQ (reference sequence). V lost 1 base and J 6 bases, leaving 11 bases between the germline ends. The CDR3 protein is CASSLVEGIDTQYF. CDR3 nucleotides: TGTGCCAGCAGCTTAGTCGAGGGAATTGATACGCAGTATTTT.

This sequence joins TRBV6-1 and TRBJ2-3; D gene uncertain. Trimming took 1 base from V and 2 from J, leaving 10 bases between them. Germline values: CDR1 MNHNS, CDR2 SASEGT. This CDR3 has 15 residues. The CDR3 loop is CASSEGGILTDTQYF. The CDR3 nucleotides are TGTGCCAGCAGTGAAGGCGGAATCCTCACAGATACGCAGTATTTT.

The gene calls are TRBV7-3 and TRBJ1-2, with 7 nucleotides matching TRBD1. The CDR3 sequence is 13 residues long. V dropped 5 bases and J dropped 3; count of bases not matched to a gene: 3. Per germline, CDR1 SGHTA and CDR2 FQGTGA. The CDR3: CASSVDRDYGYTF. The CDR3 bases are TGTGCCAGCAGCGTTGACAGGGACTATGGCTACACCTTC.

This chain uses TRBV5-1 with TRBJ1-4, with 9 nucleotides matching TRBD1. CDR1 is SGHRS, CDR2 YFSETQ, per germline. The CDR3 has 15 amino acids. Losses at the gene ends were 4 bases for V and 7 bases for J; bases not matched to a gene: 8. CDR3 protein: CASSTTGGDGEKLFF. The CDR3 nucleotides are TGCGCCAGCAGCACCACAGGGGGCGATGGTGAAAAACTGTTTTTT.

The CDR3 region has the DNA TGTGCCAGCAGCCCCGGACAGGGGCATTTCTATGGCTACACCTTC. This sequence encodes CASSPGQGHFYGYTF. The V and J genes are TRBV14 and TRBJ1-2; 9 positions agree with TRBD1. The J segment lost 4 bases and the V segment lost 4 bases, leaving 7 bases of the junction unmatched. Germline values: CDR1 SGHDN, CDR2 FVKESK. CDR3 size: 15 residues.

This chain links TRBV11-2 with TRBJ1-1, with D possibly matching TRBD1 (6 bases). Germline CDR1 and CDR2: SGHAT and FQNNGV. The V gene lost 4 bases and the J gene lost 1 base, with 7 bases spanning the gap. CDR3 size: 13 residues. The DNA of the CDR3 is TGTGCCAGCAGCTGGGGACAGAACACTGAAGCTTTCTTT. Its translation: CASSWGQNTEAFF. The variable domain in full, completed from reference TRBV11-2 and TRBJ1-1, reads EAGVAQSPRYKIIEKRQSVAFWCNPISGHATLYWYQQILGQGPKLLIQFQNNGVVDDSQLPKDRFSAERLKGVDSTLKIQPAKLEDSAVYLCASSWGQNTEAFFGQGTRLTVV.

The V call is TRBV25-1, the J call TRBJ1-5, with 10 bases fitting TRBD1. Germline V lookup: CDR1 MGHDK, CDR2 SYGVNS. The CDR3 runs to 15 residues. The trim removed 5 bases at V and 2 bases at J, leaving 3 bases unmatched. For the CDR3, the DNA is TGTGCCAGCAGTAGCGGGACAGGGGGCAATCAGCCCCAGCATTTT. It specifies CASSSGTGGNQPQHF. Full variable domain (rest looked up from reference TRBV25-1 and TRBJ1-5): EADIYQTPRYLVIGTGKKITLECSQTMGHDKMYWYQQDPGMELHLIHYSYGVNSTEKGDLSSESTVSRIRTEHFPLTLESARPSHTSQYLCASSSGTGGNQPQHFGDGTRLSIL.

The chain combines TRBV7-2 with TRBJ1-5; D is unresolved. V lost 11 bases and J 7 bases, leaving 15 bases between the germline ends. Germline assignment: CDR1 SGHTA and CDR2 FQGNSA. This CDR3 has 12 residues. The CDR3 DNA is TGTGCCGAACAGCTCCCCAACCAGCCCCAGCATTTT. Its translation: CAEQLPNQPQHF.